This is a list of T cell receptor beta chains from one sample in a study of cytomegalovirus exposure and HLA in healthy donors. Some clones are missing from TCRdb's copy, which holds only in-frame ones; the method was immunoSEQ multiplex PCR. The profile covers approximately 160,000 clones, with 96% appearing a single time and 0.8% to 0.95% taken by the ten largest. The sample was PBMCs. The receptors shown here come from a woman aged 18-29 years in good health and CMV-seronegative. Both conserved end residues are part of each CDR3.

CDR3 protein: CASSSSGGNNEQFF
V gene: TRBV4-3
J gene: TRBJ2-1

CDR3 protein: CAYAGQGAETQYF
V gene: TRBV30
J gene: TRBJ2-5

CDR3 protein: CASSLRRDAEAFF
V gene: TRBV7-2
J gene: TRBJ1-1

CDR3 protein: CASSPGTGMWAFF
V gene: TRBV4-3
J gene: TRBJ1-1

CDR3 protein: CASCGQLNTEAFF
V gene: TRBV2
J gene: TRBJ1-1

CDR3 protein: CAWSRTGPYGYTF
V gene: TRBV30
J gene: TRBJ1-2

CDR3 protein: CASSVTSGGAADTQYF
V gene: TRBV9
J gene: TRBJ2-3

CDR3 protein: CASSLALPNTGELFF
V gene: TRBV18
J gene: TRBJ2-2

CDR3 protein: CASRNAYTQYF
V gene: TRBV6-5
J gene: TRBJ2-3

CDR3 protein: CASSLGLAGRGTDTQYF
V gene: TRBV5-6
J gene: TRBJ2-3

CDR3 protein: CASSEWGQLYNSPLHF
V gene: TRBV6-1
J gene: TRBJ1-6

CDR3 protein: CASRAGGAYEQYF
V gene: TRBV7-9
J gene: TRBJ2-7

CDR3 protein: CASSQRQGITGELFF
V gene: TRBV11-1
J gene: TRBJ2-2

CDR3 protein: CASRLGGPGSTNEKLFF
V gene: TRBV7-6
J gene: TRBJ1-4

CDR3 protein: CASSQTQTGEQETQYF
V gene: TRBV4-2
J gene: TRBJ2-5

CDR3 protein: CASSQETSSSYEQYF
V gene: TRBV4-3
J gene: TRBJ2-7

CDR3 protein: CASSARGSGNTIYF
V gene: TRBV28
J gene: TRBJ1-3

CDR3 protein: CASSERTSGRPHNEQFF
V gene: TRBV10-1
J gene: TRBJ2-1

CDR3 protein: CASSVRGLSGEETQYF
V gene: TRBV9
J gene: TRBJ2-5

CDR3 protein: CASSSQTGIGELFF
V gene: TRBV7-6
J gene: TRBJ2-2

CDR3 protein: CASIGLDGPERQFF
V gene: TRBV27
J gene: TRBJ2-1

CDR3 protein: CSAGENSEAFF
V gene: TRBV20-1
J gene: TRBJ1-1

CDR3 protein: CASSQPLVLGETQYF
V gene: TRBV4-1
J gene: TRBJ2-5

CDR3 protein: CASRSGQSTDTQYF
V gene: TRBV6-1
J gene: TRBJ2-3

CDR3 protein: CASSYSRGGGDTQYF
V gene: TRBV6-5
J gene: TRBJ2-3

CDR3 protein: CASSSVATFDEQYF
V gene: TRBV28
J gene: TRBJ2-7

CDR3 protein: CASSLVATGEAFF
V gene: TRBV19
J gene: TRBJ1-1

CDR3 protein: CAGSLSPVQPQHF
V gene: TRBV27
J gene: TRBJ1-5

CDR3 protein: CASSLSRGGEQYF
V gene: TRBV27
J gene: TRBJ2-7

CDR3 protein: CATSRGEGATSPLHF
V gene: TRBV15
J gene: TRBJ1-6

CDR3 protein: CASSLRPITGIYGYTF
V gene: TRBV5-8
J gene: TRBJ1-2

CDR3 protein: CVTGGTGSYYGYTF
V gene: TRBV6-1
J gene: TRBJ1-2

CDR3 protein: CASSIDARPNEKLFF
V gene: TRBV19
J gene: TRBJ1-4

CDR3 protein: CASSYSGQGSYNEQFF
V gene: TRBV6-6
J gene: TRBJ2-1

CDR3 protein: CASSESGLSDTQYF
V gene: TRBV2
J gene: TRBJ2-3

CDR3 protein: CASSPGQGNTEAFF
V gene: TRBV18
J gene: TRBJ1-1

CDR3 protein: CASSQEGTGGEQYF
V gene: TRBV4-1
J gene: TRBJ2-7

CDR3 protein: CASRSREFNQPQHF
V gene: TRBV6-1
J gene: TRBJ1-5

CDR3 protein: CASSRGDRGWNQPQHF
V gene: TRBV7-9
J gene: TRBJ1-5

CDR3 protein: CASSGGIWDTEAFF
V gene: TRBV5-4
J gene: TRBJ1-1

CDR3 protein: CASSHHHGTVYEQYF
V gene: TRBV4-1
J gene: TRBJ2-7

CDR3 protein: CASSRLRGNGEETQYF
V gene: TRBV4-1
J gene: TRBJ2-5

CDR3 protein: CASSPGGGGTVLSIYEQYF
V gene: TRBV11-2
J gene: TRBJ2-7

CDR3 protein: CASSHSTDTQYF
V gene: TRBV11-3
J gene: TRBJ2-3

CDR3 protein: CASSFPQGETQYF
V gene: TRBV5-1
J gene: TRBJ2-5

CDR3 protein: CASSLGVTSGGQETQYF
V gene: TRBV5-4
J gene: TRBJ2-5

CDR3 protein: CASSADRVWSPLHF
V gene: TRBV19
J gene: TRBJ1-6

CDR3 protein: CASSGWGLKETQYF
V gene: TRBV2
J gene: TRBJ2-5

CDR3 protein: CASKLPGGARGYTF
V gene: TRBV6-5
J gene: TRBJ1-2

CDR3 protein: CASSQGPGAAQYF
V gene: TRBV4-2
J gene: TRBJ2-5

CDR3 protein: CASSRSQGEGNTIYF
V gene: TRBV18
J gene: TRBJ1-3